This T cell receptor (beta chain) was identified in a study of blood T cell repertoires in COVID-19. TCRdb keeps only in-frame clones here, not all; method: immunoSEQ multiplex PCR. In the table there are 310,000 or so clones, 80% to 95% of which are singletons. The V gene lost 0 bases and the J gene lost 7 bases, with 7 bases spanning the gap. The CDR3 has 13 residues. Germline V gene sequence: CDR1 GTSNPN, CDR2 SVGIG (reference sequence). Source material: PBMCs or T cells enriched from blood (not recorded which). This chain uses TRBV30 with TRBJ1-6; D remains unclear. The TCR comes from a woman in her 30s who had recovered from COVID-19. The CDR3 spells CAWSVYSNSPLHF. CDR3 nucleotide sequence: TGTGCCTGGAGTGTGTACTCAAATTCACCCCTCCACTTT.